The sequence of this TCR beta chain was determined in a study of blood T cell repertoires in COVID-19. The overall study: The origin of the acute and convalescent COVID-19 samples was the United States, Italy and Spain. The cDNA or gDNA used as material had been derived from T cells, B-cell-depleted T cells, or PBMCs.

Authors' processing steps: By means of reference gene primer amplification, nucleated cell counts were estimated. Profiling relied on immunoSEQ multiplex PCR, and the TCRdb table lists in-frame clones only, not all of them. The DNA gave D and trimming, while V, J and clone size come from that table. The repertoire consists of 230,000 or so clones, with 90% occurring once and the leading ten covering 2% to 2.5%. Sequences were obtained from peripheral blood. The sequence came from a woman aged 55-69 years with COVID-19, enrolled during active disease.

CDR3 nucleotide sequence: TGTGCCAGCTCACCGGACATAAAGAGTTCACCCCTCCACTTT. Its protein product is CASSPDIKSSPLHF. The V call is TRBV18, the J call TRBJ1-6, with TRBD1 as a possible D gene (5 bases). The germline V gene encodes CDR1 KGHSH and CDR2 LQKENI. The V end lost 3 bases, the J end lost 9 bases, and 12 bases lay between the germline ends. The CDR3 loop spans 14 amino acids.